The 17 T cell receptor beta chains below all came from one sample that was sequenced in a study of cytotoxic CD8 clonotypes in ibrutinib-treated CLL. Clones were read by immunoSEQ multiplex PCR, and TCRdb kept only the in-frame ones, dropping some. The table includes more than 140,000 clones, around three quarters detected once. Sample: PBMCs, taken after 12 months of ibrutinib treatment. The receptor set was obtained from a human donor with chronic lymphocytic leukemia.

The chain employs TRBV6-5 and TRBJ2-2; D unclear. Germline V gene sequence: CDR1 MNHEY, CDR2 SVGAGI. Trimming cost V 4 bases and J 6 bases, with 9 bases left between them. The CDR3 is 13 amino acids. CDR3 DNA sequence: TGTGCCAGCAGTTTACCCCCCCCCGGGGAGCTGTTTTTT. Encoded protein: CASSLPPPGELFF.

The chain's CDR3 is CASSDPGTLGLRAFF. In DNA, the CDR3 is TGCGCCAGCAGCGACCCGGGGACATTGGGCCTAAGAGCTTTCTTT. V is TRBV5-1 and J is TRBJ1-1; possible D gene TRBD1, 6 bases. This CDR3 is 15 amino acids long. Looked up from germline, CDR1 is SGHRS and CDR2 is YFSETQ. Trimming removed 4 bases from V and 10 bases from J, with 23 bases in between.

This chain links TRBV4-3 with TRBJ2-7; 14 bases line up with TRBD2. The trim removed 0 bases at V and 5 bases at J, leaving 9 bases unmatched. The CDR3 consists of 18 residues. Germline V CDR1 and CDR2: LGHNA, YSLEER. CDR3 sequence: CASSQDGPGLAGVNEQYF. The DNA of the CDR3 is TGCGCCAGCAGCCAAGATGGACCGGGACTAGCGGGAGTCAACGAGCAGTACTTC.

The chain links TRBV9 to TRBJ1-3, with D unresolved. The CDR3 spans 16 residues. Trimming left V 7 bases short and J 1 base short, with 18 bases between. Germline CDR1 and CDR2: SGDLS and YYNGEE. In nucleotides, the CDR3 is TGTGCCAGCCACGATCAGGAGACGTATTCTGGAAACACCATATATTTT. Its translation: CASHDQETYSGNTIYF.

This chain connects TRBV7-9 to TRBJ1-6; the match to TRBD1 covers 9 bases. In germline, CDR1 is SEHNR, CDR2 FQNEAQ (reference sequence). V gave up 4 bases and J gave up 8 bases; unmatched junction bases: 0. CDR3 length: 13 residues. The CDR3 coding sequence is TGTGCCAGCAGCTGGGACAGGGATTCACCCCTCCACTTT. The encoded protein is CASSWDRDSPLHF.

This chain uses TRBV28 with TRBJ1-5, with unresolved D. Germline V CDR1 and CDR2: MDHEN, SYDVKM. The CDR3 extends over 16 amino acids. The V end lost 8 bases, the J end lost 2 bases, and 19 bases lay between the germline ends. The CDR3 spells CASSKVAQAGNQPQHF. CDR3 bases: TGTGCCAGCTCAAAGGTGGCCCAGGCGGGCAATCAGCCCCAGCATTTT.

CDR3: CASSQDAGGEKLFF. DNA for the CDR3: TGTGCCAGCAGCCAAGATGCAGGGGGGGAAAAACTGTTTTTT. This chain uses TRBV4-2 with TRBJ1-4; 7 bases map to TRBD1. The V gene's germline CDR1 is LGHNA and CDR2 YNFKEQ. The J segment lost 8 bases and the V segment lost 0 bases, leaving 3 bases of the junction unmatched. This CDR3 spans 14 amino acids.

This chain connects TRBV6-5 to TRBJ1-2, with D perhaps TRBD1 (5 bases). Trimming stripped 2 bases from V and 4 bases from J, with 11 bases between. Germline V gives CDR1 MNHEY, CDR2 SVGAGI. This CDR3 spans 14 amino acids. The CDR3 DNA is TGTGCCAGCAGTTACGACAGTCCCCTCTATGGCTACACCTTC. Translating it yields CASSYDSPLYGYTF.

V and J are TRBV19 and TRBJ1-1; a possible D gene is TRBD1 (6 bases). V was cut by 3 bases and J by 5 bases, with 10 bases left in between. This CDR3 is built from 13 residues. CDR1 is LNHDA and CDR2 is SQIVND in the germline V gene (reference sequence). The CDR3 loop is CASSMLQGTEAFF. The CDR3 coding sequence is TGTGCCAGTAGTATGTTGCAGGGGACTGAAGCTTTCTTT.

This chain joins TRBV13 and TRBJ2-7; no firm D call. V dropped 0 bases and J dropped 0 bases, with 12 bases sitting between them. Germline values: CDR1 PRHDT, CDR2 FYEKMQ (reference sequence). There are 16 residues in the CDR3. This chain's CDR3 is CASSLGLGIGSYEQYF. CDR3 sequence (DNA): TGTGCCAGCAGCTTAGGCCTAGGGATCGGCTCCTACGAGCAGTACTTC.

This rearrangement joins TRBV18 to TRBJ2-1, with 7 bases that match TRBD2. This CDR3 has 20 amino acids. With V trimmed by 2 bases and J by 6 bases, 22 bases remained unmatched. Germline CDR1 and CDR2: KGHSH and LQKENI. The CDR3 sequence: CASSPEEGPRRGVTSNEQFF. The CDR3 DNA is TGTGCCAGCTCACCAGAGGAGGGGCCCCGTCGGGGGGTCACGAGCAATGAGCAGTTCTTC.

The chain uses TRBV5-1 and TRBJ1-1, with no clear D. The CDR3 runs 13 residues. The V end lost 4 bases, the J end lost 3 bases, and 10 bases lay between the germline ends. Germline-derived CDR1 and CDR2 are SGHRS and YFSETQ. The CDR3: CASSTPGDTEAFF. CDR3 coding DNA: TGCGCCAGCAGCACCCCAGGCGACACTGAAGCTTTCTTT.

The rearrangement uses TRBV7-2 and TRBJ2-1; 7 bases align to TRBD1. The CDR3 consists of 16 residues. Germline values: CDR1 SGHTA, CDR2 FQGNSA. Germline trimming cut 0 bases from V and 1 base from J; bases unmatched to any gene: 3. This chain's CDR3 is CASSLAGRGSYNEQFF. The CDR3, as DNA: TGTGCCAGCAGCTTAGCAGGCAGGGGGTCCTACAATGAGCAGTTCTTC. The full variable domain, in which reference TRBV7-2 and TRBJ2-1 provide the parts outside the CDR3, is GAGVSQSPSNKVTEKGKDVELRCDPISGHTALYWYRQSLGQGLEFLIYFQGNSAPDKSGLPSDRFSAERTGGSVSTLTIQRTQQEDSAVYLCASSLAGRGSYNEQFFGPGTRLTVL.

On this clone itself: Germline is not matched at one junction end, which may reflect a read error. CDR3 loop: CASSLVDRNYKQYF. DNA of the CDR3: TGTGCCAGCAGCTTAGTAGACAGAAACTACAAGCAGTACTTC. V usage is TRBV7-8 and J usage is TRBJ2-7; D might be TRBD1 (5 bases). The CDR3 spans 14 residues. The germline V gene encodes CDR1 SGHVS and CDR2 FQNEAQ.

This clone turned up a few times. The genes are TRBV7-6 and TRBJ1-1; D not certain. The CDR3 sequence is 13 residues long. The germline V and J ends were trimmed by 4 bases and 7 bases, with 13 bases remaining between them. Germline V gene sequence: CDR1 SGHVS, CDR2 FNYEAQ. This CDR3 reads CASSYHEYGEAFF. As DNA, the CDR3 is TGTGCCAGCAGCTACCATGAGTACGGTGAAGCTTTCTTT.

The chain joins TRBV5-1 to TRBJ1-2; D possibly corresponds to TRBD1 (5 bases). The germline CDR1 and CDR2 sequences are SGHRS and YFSETQ. V was clipped by 0 bases and J by 2 bases, with 11 bases between them. The CDR3 spans 15 residues. Written as DNA, the CDR3 is TGCGCCAGCAGCTTGGATCTCGACAGAAACTATGGCTACACCTTC. Its translation is CASSLDLDRNYGYTF.

The chain recombines TRBV2 with TRBJ1-5; tentatively, D is TRBD1 (5 bases). The CDR3 is made up of 14 amino acids. Trimming stripped 3 bases from V and 3 bases from J, with 9 bases between. CDR1 and CDR2 from the germline V gene are SNHLY and FYNNEI. This chain's CDR3 is CASSDWGTNQPQHF. In nucleotides, the CDR3 is TGTGCCAGCAGTGACTGGGGGACCAATCAGCCCCAGCATTTT.